This TCR beta chain was retrieved from a study of CD4 T cells in relation to SARS-CoV-2 and coronaviruses. Uncultured naive and memory CD4+ T cells supplied DNA for deep TCR-beta sequencing. Generated by immunoSEQ multiplex PCR, the TCRdb table keeps only in-frame clones and is missing some. The data show some 68,000 clones, about 92% seen once. Overall study results and limits: No donor gave both pre-pandemic and post-infection samples.

The CDR3 has 12 residues. The V gene's germline CDR1 is SNHLY and CDR2 FYNNEI. Deletions cut 5 bases from V and 8 bases from J, with 10 bases between. As regards this clone: Its antigen is not identified.

Before the COVID-19 pandemic, during about 2010-2018, CD4+ T cells were taken from unexposed donors. The TCR sequence derives from a human donor in good health. Specimen: naive CD4+ T cells from PBMCs. Subset: naive CD4+ T cells isolated by negative enrichment. The chain joins TRBV2 to TRBJ2-1; D is perhaps TRBD1 (6 bases). As DNA, the CDR3 is TGTGCCAGCAGTCGGTGGACAGATGAGCAGTTCTTC. Protein sequence: CASSRWTDEQFF.